Below are 10 T cell receptor beta chains sequenced from a single sample in a study of cytomegalovirus exposure and HLA in healthy donors. Assay: immunoSEQ multiplex PCR; the TCRdb copy retains only in-frame clones and omits some. The sample shows under 200,000 clones, roughly nine tenths of them seen only once. The source material was PBMCs. Receptor source: a woman between 18 and 29 years old in good health and CMV-seropositive.

The chain links TRBV6-5 to TRBJ2-7; TRBD1 matches at 8 bases. V lost 5 bases to trimming and J lost 6 bases; unmatched junction nucleotides: 9. The CDR3 consists of 14 residues. Germline CDR1 MNHEY, CDR2 SVGAGI. The CDR3 is CASSRGQAGGEQYF. The CDR3 nucleotides are TGTGCCAGCAGTCGGGGACAGGCCGGGGGCGAGCAGTACTTC.

V gene TRBV9 combines with J gene TRBJ2-5, with D possibly TRBD2 on 5 matching bases. Looked up from germline, CDR1 is SGDLS and CDR2 is YYNGEE. CDR3 size: 13 residues. Trimming left V 7 bases short and J 1 base short, with 11 bases between. The CDR3 reads CASSRGPQETQYF. CDR3 nucleotide sequence: TGTGCCAGCTCCCGGGGTCCCCAAGAGACCCAGTACTTC.

With regard to this clone: At one end the junction does not follow the germline gene, possibly because of a read error. The gene calls are TRBV10-3 and TRBJ2-2, with 10 bases lining up with TRBD2. CDR1 is ENHRY and CDR2 is SYGVKD in the germline V gene. This CDR3 has 14 amino acids. CDR3 residues: CAISELAGTGKLFF. CDR3 DNA: TGTGCCATCAGTGAACTAGCGGGAACCGGGAAGCTGTTTTTT.

The chain uses TRBV7-6 and TRBJ1-4; D is possibly TRBD1 (6 bases). Germline V gene lookup returns CDR1 SGHVS and CDR2 FNYEAQ. The CDR3 is made up of 14 amino acids. V was cut by 0 bases and J by 5 bases, with 7 bases left in between. The CDR3 reads CASSLAGQNEKLFF. Written as DNA, the CDR3 is TGTGCCAGCAGCTTAGCCGGACAGAATGAAAAACTGTTTTTT.

The genes are TRBV5-4 and TRBJ2-3; 9 bases match TRBD2. J was trimmed by 6 bases and V by 4 bases; bases with no gene match: 9. Germline-derived CDR1 and CDR2 are SGHNT and YYREEE (reference sequence). This CDR3 contains 15 residues. CDR3 protein: CASSAEERGVDTQYF. The CDR3 DNA reads TGTGCCAGCAGCGCAGAGGAGCGGGGGGTCGATACGCAGTATTTT. Drawing the rest from reference TRBV5-4 and TRBJ2-3, the complete variable domain is ETGVTQSPTHLIKTRGQQVTLRCSSQSGHNTVSWYQQALGQGPQFIFQYYREEENGRGNFPPRFSGLQFPNYSSELNVNALELDDSALYLCASSAEERGVDTQYFGPGTRLTVL.

This rearrangement joins TRBV9 to TRBJ2-7; possible D gene TRBD1, 6 bases. Germline V CDR1 and CDR2: SGDLS, YYNGEE. Trimming stripped 6 bases from V and 2 bases from J, with 18 bases between. CDR3 size: 15 residues. The CDR3 DNA sequence: TGTGCCAGCATCCCGCACCGGGACACGACCTACGAGCAGTACTTC. Protein sequence: CASIPHRDTTYEQYF.

This clone was detected once. This rearrangement joins TRBV6-5 to TRBJ2-7; perhaps TRBD2 as D (6 bases). This CDR3 has 11 residues. From germline, CDR1 is MNHEY and CDR2 SVGAGI. Trimming took 2 bases from V and 11 from J, leaving 10 bases between them. The CDR3 DNA follows: TGTGCCAGCAGTTACGGTCAGCGGGAGTACTTC. It is translated as CASSYGQREYF.

This clone has only a few counts. The V and J genes are TRBV2 and TRBJ1-1, with a possible D match to TRBD1 (6 bases). Looked up from germline, CDR1 is SNHLY and CDR2 is FYNNEI. The CDR3 length is 14 residues. V was cut by 6 bases and J by 2 bases, with 13 bases left in between. CDR3 sequence: CASRDGTSNTEAFF. CDR3 DNA: TGTGCCAGCAGGGACGGGACATCCAACACTGAAGCTTTCTTT.

The chain links TRBV7-2 to TRBJ1-2; TRBD1 matches 9 bases. CDR3 size: 15 residues. Germline CDR1 reads SGHTA; CDR2 reads FQGNSA. V trimming: 5 bases; J trimming: 4 bases; junction bases outside the gene matches: 8. CDR3 protein: CASSPRQGGGYGYTF. The CDR3 DNA reads as TGTGCCAGCAGCCCCCGACAGGGGGGAGGCTATGGCTACACCTTC.

This clone appeared a single time. J is TRBJ2-3 and V is TRBV5-1; TRBD2 is a possible D gene (6 bases). Germline V gives CDR1 SGHRS, CDR2 YFSETQ. Deletions cut 4 bases from V and 1 base from J, with 40 bases between. This CDR3 region has 24 residues. In DNA form, the CDR3 reads TGCGCCAGCAGCCGCAGCCAAACCACCCCTTACCCTACGAGGCAGGGAGGCCGCACAGATACGCAGTATTTT. Protein sequence: CASSRSQTTPYPTRQGGRTDTQYF.